Listed below are T cell receptor beta chains from one sample, sequenced in a study of quantifying T cell responses using KT2 cells. In TCRdb, the UMI-ligation and nested PCR reads were re-called with MiXCR into one record per CDR3 protein. The table lists 25,000 to 35,000 distinct CDR3 sequences, approximately 10% of them singletons. Source material: PBMCs spiked with cells of the T cell clone KT2. These receptors were taken from a human donor. Both conserved end residues are part of each CDR3. Fields, in order: D gene, V gene, clone size, CDR3 length, J gene, CDR3 protein, CDR3 DNA. A D gene is named only where the DNA matches it firmly. Clone size is given for some rows only: seen once, a few or many times, or a class if the clone is expanded.

TRBD1	TRBV20-1	many	14	TRBJ1-1	CSADGTERWTEAFF	TGCAGCGCCGATGGGACAGAAAGATGGACTGAAGCTTTCTTT
-	TRBV20-1	-	12	TRBJ1-1	CSPQGLNTEAFF	TGCAGTCCACAGGGTTTGAACACTGAAGCTTTCTTT
-	TRBV5-4	-	15	TRBJ2-2	CASSLDQPNTGELFF	TGTGCCAGCAGCTTGGATCAACCGAACACCGGGGAGCTGTTTTTT
-	TRBV19	medium-sized	16	TRBJ2-5	CASRKQGMLHQETQYF	TGTGCCAGTAGGAAACAGGGTATGCTCCACCAAGAGACCCAGTACTTC
-	TRBV6-2/TRBV6-3	few	15	TRBJ2-6	CASSYYGSGANVLTF	TGTGCCAGCAGTTACTACGGCTCTGGGGCCAACGTCCTGACTTTC
-	TRBV3-1	-	12	TRBJ2-1	CASSGWRNEQFF	TGTGCCAGCAGCGGGTGGCGGAATGAGCAGTTCTTC
-	TRBV7-2	-	14	TRBJ2-7	CASSLSRTNYEQYF	TGTGCCAGCAGCTTAAGTAGGACAAATTACGAGCAGTACTTC
TRBD2	TRBV5-1	few	17	TRBJ2-1	CASSLRLAGNTYNEQFF	TGCGCCAGCAGCCTTAGACTAGCGGGAAATACCTACAATGAGCAGTTCTTC
-	TRBV20-1	medium-sized	16	TRBJ1-5	CSAREATVRFYQPQHF	TGCAGTGCTAGAGAGGCGACAGTCAGATTTTATCAGCCCCAGCATTTT
TRBD1	TRBV12-3/TRBV12-4	many	16	TRBJ2-1	CASSRGQAPAYNEQFF	TGTGCCAGCAGCCGGGGACAGGCCCCGGCCTACAATGAGCAGTTCTTC
-	TRBV6-5	few	13	TRBJ1-1	CASSPEQRARAFF	TGTGCCAGCAGTCCCGAACAAAGGGCGCGAGCTTTCTTT
TRBD2	TRBV4-2	few	16	TRBJ2-1	CASSPMTSGRVNEQFF	TGTGCCAGCAGCCCGATGACTAGCGGGAGGGTAAATGAGCAGTTCTTC
-	TRBV5-6	few	14	TRBJ1-5	CASSLGEDVQPQHF	TGTGCCAGCAGCTTGGGCGAAGACGTGCAGCCCCAGCATTTT
-	TRBV20-1	-	15	TRBJ2-2	CSARDVGLNTGELFF	TGCAGTGCTAGAGATGTCGGGCTGAACACCGGGGAGCTGTTTTTT
TRBD2	TRBV12-3/TRBV12-4	-	14	TRBJ2-1	CASSSMAGGNEQFF	TGTGCCAGCAGTTCCATGGCGGGAGGTAATGAGCAGTTCTTC
TRBD1	TRBV20-1	-	14	TRBJ2-3	CSALQQGLTDTQYF	TGCAGTGCTCTTCAACAGGGGCTCACAGATACGCAGTATTTT
TRBD1	TRBV11-2	-	12	TRBJ2-7	CASSLTGREQYF	TGTGCCAGCAGCTTGACAGGGCGAGAGCAGTACTTC
-	TRBV7-2	-	11	TRBJ1-2	CASSRPGDYTF	TGTGCCAGCAGCCGACCGGGGGACTACACCTTC
TRBD2	TRBV11-2	few	13	TRBJ2-3	CASSSALAGVQYF	TGTGCCAGCAGCTCCGCACTAGCGGGGGTGCAGTATTTT
-	TRBV5-1	few	13	TRBJ1-4	CASSPRTAEKLFF	TGCGCCAGCAGCCCCCGGACAGCTGAAAAACTGTTTTTT
-	TRBV11-3	-	14	TRBJ2-7	CASSSTGTTNEQYF	TGTGCCAGCAGCTCTACCGGGACGACCAACGAGCAGTACTTC
TRBD1	TRBV30	few	18	TRBJ1-1	CAWSVGYGTGISDTEAFF	TGTGCCTGGAGTGTAGGGTACGGGACAGGGATTTCGGACACTGAAGCTTTCTTT
TRBD2	TRBV20-1	many	13	TRBJ2-3	CSARETSPDTQYF	TGCAGTGCTAGAGAGACTAGCCCAGATACGCAGTATTTT
-	TRBV6-5	few	16	TRBJ1-6	CASSYSSHTYNSPLHF	TGTGCCAGCAGTTACTCGTCCCACACCTATAATTCACCCCTCCACTTT
-	TRBV5-1	-	15	TRBJ2-3	CASSLVGRDPDTQYF	TGCGCCAGCAGCTTGGTAGGCCGGGACCCAGATACGCAGTATTTT
-	TRBV12-3/TRBV12-4	-	18	TRBJ1-3	CASRTMGRQESSGNTIYF	TGTGCCAGCAGGACGATGGGGAGGCAGGAGAGCTCTGGAAACACCATATATTTT